The 24 T cell receptor beta chains given below trace back to one sample, sequenced in a study of identical twins. MiXCR was run by TCRdb on the 5' RACE reads, yielding one entry per CDR3 protein. The sample records 500,000 to 650,000 distinct CDR3 sequences, about 7.6% being singletons. This sample was also put to use in a study of yellow fever vaccine responses in identical twins.

The sample comprised PBMCs. The receptors stem from a woman under 30 in good health.

The chain couples TRBV20-1 to TRBJ1-2; a weak D match, TRBD1 (6 bases). V lost 5 bases, J lost 2 bases, and 18 bases lay in between. Germline-derived CDR1 and CDR2 are DFQATT and SNEGSKA (reference sequence). The CDR3 totals 15 residues. The CDR3 loop reads CSAFSQGEGNYGYTF. The CDR3 nucleotides are TGCAGTGCTTTCTCACAGGGAGAAGGGAACTATGGCTACACCTTC.

This clonotype was observed many times. The chain is built from TRBV15 and TRBJ1-1, with D unclear. The germline V gene has CDR1 LNHNV and CDR2 YYDKDF (reference sequence). Trimming cost V 7 bases and J 3 bases, with 15 bases left between them. The length of the CDR3 is 14 residues. The CDR3 region is CATNLAEDDTEAFF. The CDR3 nucleotides read TGTGCCACCAACCTCGCGGAGGATGACACTGAAGCTTTCTTT.

The chain employs TRBV12-3 or TRBV12-4 and TRBJ2-2; D remains unclear. CDR3 length: 15 amino acids. Trimming took off 5 bases at V and 2 bases at J, with 12 bases between the two ends. CDR3 residues: CASSIRAPNTGELFF. For the CDR3, the DNA is TGTGCCAGCAGTATCCGGGCTCCAAACACCGGGGAGCTGTTTTTT.

This clonotype was seen just once. The chain links TRBV4-1 to TRBJ2-1, with 12 bases identical to TRBD2. CDR3 size: 16 residues. Germline-derived CDR1 and CDR2 are MGHRA and YSYEKL. With 8 bases clipped from V and 2 bases from J, the junction kept 7 bases outside the gene matches. The CDR3: CASARTSGETYNEQFF. The CDR3 DNA sequence: TGCGCCAGCGCAAGGACTAGCGGGGAAACCTACAATGAGCAGTTCTTC.

This chain joins TRBV20-1 and TRBJ2-7, with a possible D match to TRBD1 (8 bases). V lost 6 bases and J 3 bases, leaving 24 bases between the germline ends. This CDR3 region has 16 residues. Per germline, CDR1 DFQATT and CDR2 SNEGSKA (reference sequence). DNA for the CDR3: TGCAGTGCGAACAGGGGGGGCACGAGAAGGGTCTACGAGCAGTACTTC. This gives the protein CSANRGGTRRVYEQYF.

The chain combines TRBV6-1 with TRBJ2-1; the match to TRBD1 covers 12 bases. V shed 5 bases, J shed 5 bases, and the junction held 7 bases outside the gene matches. This CDR3 is built from 16 residues. Germline lookup yields CDR1 MNHNS and CDR2 SASEGT. The CDR3 loop is CASSRDRGPPNNEQFF. CDR3 bases: TGTGCCAGCAGTCGGGACAGGGGGCCCCCTAACAATGAGCAGTTCTTC.

The chain couples TRBV3-1 to TRBJ2-5, with 9 bases lining up with TRBD2. V lost 4 bases and J lost 6; bases outside the gene matches: 6. Germline V lookup: CDR1 LGHDT, CDR2 YNNKEL (reference sequence). The length of the CDR3 is 14 residues. CDR3 in amino acids: CASSREAGGKTQYF. Here the CDR3 DNA reads TGTGCCAGCAGCCGCGAAGCGGGGGGCAAGACCCAGTACTTC.

The rearrangement links TRBV13 to TRBJ2-6; 9 bases are shared with TRBD1. This CDR3 has 18 amino acids. J lost 0 bases, V lost 5 bases, and 8 bases had no gene match. Germline V CDR1 and CDR2: PRHDT, FYEKMQ (reference sequence). The CDR3 reads CASSETGGIRSGANVLTF. Written as DNA, the CDR3 is TGTGCCAGCAGCGAAACAGGGGGCATTCGCTCTGGGGCCAACGTCCTGACTTTC.

This clonotype was counted at least ten times. CDR3 DNA sequence: TGTGCCAGCAGTGGACAGGCAACCTCCTACAATGAGCAGTTCTTC. Translated, it gives CASSGQATSYNEQFF. The genes are TRBV12-3 or TRBV12-4 and TRBJ2-1; 7 bases line up with TRBD1. The V gene end was trimmed by 5 bases and the J gene end by 0 bases; junction bases not matched to a gene: 4. This CDR3 is 15 amino acids long.

DNA of the CDR3: TGTGCCATCAGTGCCCCCTTTGGTCTAGCGGGAACCGGGGAGCTGTTTTTT. Its protein is CAISAPFGLAGTGELFF. The chain links TRBV10-3 to TRBJ2-2; 9 bases match TRBD2. This CDR3 is built from 17 residues. With V trimmed by 4 bases and J by 5 bases, 11 bases remained unmatched. CDR1 is ENHRY, CDR2 SYGVKD, per germline.

This clonotype has more than one count but fewer than ten. The J gene is TRBJ1-2, the V gene TRBV18; unclear D gene. V lost 3 bases and J 4 bases, leaving 6 bases between the germline ends. Germline V gene data show CDR1 as KGHSH and CDR2 as LQKENI. The CDR3 runs to 12 residues. The chain's CDR3 is CASSPNAYGYTF. The CDR3, as DNA: TGTGCCAGCTCACCCAATGCCTATGGCTACACCTTC.

V gene TRBV7-9 combines with J gene TRBJ2-1; TRBD1 aligns across 9 bases. V was clipped by 4 bases and J by 6 bases; unmatched bases: 10. This CDR3 has 16 amino acids. The germline gives CDR1 SEHNR, CDR2 FQNEAQ (reference sequence). This CDR3 reads CASSSPPGTGSNEQFF. Here the CDR3 DNA reads TGTGCCAGCAGCTCGCCCCCGGGGACAGGGTCCAATGAGCAGTTCTTC.

The gene calls are TRBV27 and TRBJ1-2; D remains unclear. The CDR3 covers 15 residues. The germline V gene has CDR1 MNHEY and CDR2 SMNVEV (reference sequence). Trimming took 3 bases from V and 5 from J, leaving 16 bases between them. Written as DNA, the CDR3 is TGTGCCAGCAGTTTTGGGCTCTCCCTAGCGTATGGCTACACCTTC. Translation gives CASSFGLSLAYGYTF.

This clonotype was seen only a few times. V is TRBV7-2 and J is TRBJ2-1, with 7 nucleotides matching TRBD2. Germline lookup yields CDR1 SGHTA and CDR2 FQGNSA. V lost 1 base, J lost 8 bases, and 8 bases stayed unmatched. The CDR3 extends over 15 amino acids. The CDR3 DNA is TGTGCCAGCAGCTTAGTGGGCGGGAGAATCGATGAGCAGTTCTTC. Protein sequence: CASSLVGGRIDEQFF.

This clonotype was detected ten times or more. This sequence joins TRBV4-1 and TRBJ1-2, with D perhaps matching TRBD1 (5 bases). The CDR3 has 15 amino acids. Germline V gene lookup returns CDR1 MGHRA and CDR2 YSYEKL. V was trimmed by 0 bases and J by 8 bases, leaving 16 bases between them. The CDR3 DNA follows: TGCGCCAGCAGCCAAGATAACGGGGCAGGGAACGGCTACACCTTC. Translation: CASSQDNGAGNGYTF.

This clonotype was seen at least ten times. The CDR3 sequence is CATSGGGLEAFF. The CDR3 DNA reads TGTGCCACCAGCGGGGGGGGACTCGAAGCTTTCTTT. The chain joins TRBV24-1 to TRBJ1-1; maybe TRBD1 (5 bases). The length of the CDR3 is 12 residues. V lost 7 bases to trimming and J lost 8 bases, with 13 bases between them. Per germline, CDR1 KGHDR and CDR2 SFDVKD.

The rearrangement uses TRBV2 and TRBJ1-1; no firm D call. Germline V gene lookup returns CDR1 SNHLY and CDR2 FYNNEI. The V end lost 3 bases, the J end lost 5 bases, and 10 bases lay between the germline ends. The CDR3 totals 13 residues. CDR3 sequence (DNA): TGTGCCAGCAGTGAGGAGGTCGAGACTGAAGCTTTCTTT. Its translation is CASSEEVETEAFF.

The gene calls are TRBV18 and TRBJ2-7; 10 nucleotides match TRBD2. The CDR3 consists of 16 residues. Per the germline V gene, CDR1 is KGHSH and CDR2 is LQKENI. V was clipped by 6 bases and J by 2 bases; unmatched bases: 10. The CDR3 is CASSTSGTSVPYEQYV. CDR3 in DNA: TGTGCCAGCTCTACCTCCGGGACTAGCGTACCCTACGAGCAGTACGTC.

This clonotype was seen only a few times. The chain joins TRBV20-1 to TRBJ2-1; TRBD2 matches at 8 bases. This CDR3 is 14 amino acids long. V shed 3 bases and J 3 bases; nucleotides not matched to a gene: 4. Per the germline V gene, CDR1 is DFQATT and CDR2 is SNEGSKA (reference sequence). Here the CDR3 DNA reads TGCAGTGCTAGCTGGCGGGGGGACTACAATGAGCAGTTCTTC. This gives the protein CSASWRGDYNEQFF.

This clonotype was recorded a few times. V usage is TRBV10-1 and J usage is TRBJ1-2; D is uncertain. Germline CDR1 WNHNN, CDR2 SYGVQD (reference sequence). The CDR3 is made up of 13 amino acids. V lost 2 bases to trimming and J lost 5 bases, with 9 bases between them. The DNA for the CDR3 is TGCGCCAGCAGTGAGGACCAGTGGTATGGCTACACCTTC. It yields the protein CASSEDQWYGYTF.

The sample holds many counts of this clonotype. The chain has TRBV5-1 and TRBJ2-1; D is perhaps TRBD2 (5 bases). Trimming removed 3 bases at V and 4 bases at J, with 14 bases between. This CDR3 has 15 amino acids. Germline values: CDR1 SGHRS, CDR2 YFSETQ. CDR3 DNA: TGCGCCAGCAGCTCTGAGGGCAGCCTTTACAATGAGCAGTTCTTC. It is translated as CASSSEGSLYNEQFF.

This clonotype appeared many times. V is TRBV9 and J is TRBJ1-1; D remains unclear. Germline CDR1 reads SGDLS; CDR2 reads YYNGEE. With 4 bases removed from V and 6 bases from J, the gap between germline ends came to 19 bases. The CDR3 spans 15 residues. CDR3 residues: CASSPVGNPMPEAFF. In DNA, the CDR3 is TGTGCCAGCAGCCCCGTTGGGAATCCGATGCCTGAAGCTTTCTTT.

This clonotype has more than one count but fewer than ten. The chain employs TRBV27 and TRBJ2-7, with D possibly TRBD2 on 6 matching bases. V gave up 2 bases and J gave up 5 bases, with 13 bases separating them. The CDR3 sequence is 14 residues long. Germline lookup yields CDR1 MNHEY and CDR2 SMNVEV (reference sequence). The DNA for the CDR3 is TGTGCCAGCAGTTTAGCCCTCGGGGGAAACGAGCAGTACTTC. It translates to CASSLALGGNEQYF.

This clonotype was observed a few times. The rearrangement uses TRBV12-3 or TRBV12-4 and TRBJ2-7; D assignment may be TRBD1 or TRBD2 (5 bases each). CDR3 size: 16 residues. V was cut by 6 bases and J by 2 bases, with 20 bases left in between. For the CDR3, the DNA is TGTGCCAGCAGCCCCGGGACCGCGGCCCTTACCTACGAGCAGTACTTC. Translated: CASSPGTAALTYEQYF.